Sequencing of this T cell receptor beta chain was carried out in a study of T cell changes during pregnancy in multiple sclerosis. The data were produced by immunoSEQ multiplex PCR, yet TCRdb's version contains in-frame clones alone and is incomplete. This sample has about 35,000 clones, with nearly 95% found just once. The specimen was CD4+ T cells from peripheral blood mononuclear cells, collected in the third trimester of pregnancy. The clonotype was recovered from a female donor in good health, enrolled as a control in a pregnancy study.

The CDR3 DNA sequence: TGTGCCAGCTCGGGAGGACAGGCATCCCTTAACTATGGCTACACCTTC. Translated: CASSGGQASLNYGYTF. This sequence joins TRBV18 and TRBJ1-2; TRBD1 matches at 7 bases. CDR1 and CDR2 from the germline V gene are KGHSH and LQKENI. This CDR3 contains 16 residues. The trim removed 6 bases at V and 1 base at J, leaving 11 bases unmatched.